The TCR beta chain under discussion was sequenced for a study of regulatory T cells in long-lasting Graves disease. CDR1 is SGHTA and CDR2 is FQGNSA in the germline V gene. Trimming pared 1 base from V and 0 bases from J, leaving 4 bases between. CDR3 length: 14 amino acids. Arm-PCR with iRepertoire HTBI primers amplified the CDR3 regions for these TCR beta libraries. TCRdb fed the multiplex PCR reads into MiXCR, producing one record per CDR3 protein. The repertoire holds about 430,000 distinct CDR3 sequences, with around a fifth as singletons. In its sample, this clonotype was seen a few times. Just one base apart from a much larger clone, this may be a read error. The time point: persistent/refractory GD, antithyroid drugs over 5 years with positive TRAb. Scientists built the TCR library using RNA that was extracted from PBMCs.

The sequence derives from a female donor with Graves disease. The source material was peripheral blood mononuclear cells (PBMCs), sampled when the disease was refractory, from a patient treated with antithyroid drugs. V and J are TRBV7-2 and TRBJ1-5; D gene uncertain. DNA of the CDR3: TGTGCCAGCAGCTTAGTGCGTAGCAATCAGCCCCAGCATTTT. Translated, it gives CASSLVRSNQPQHF. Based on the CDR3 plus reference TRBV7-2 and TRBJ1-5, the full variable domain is GAGVSQSPSNKVTEKGKDVELRCDPISGHTALYWYRQSLGQGLEFLIYFQGNSAPDKSGLPSDRFSAERTGGSVSTLTIQRTQQEDSAVYLCASSLVRSNQPQHFGDGTRLSIL.